The 6 T cell receptor beta chains presented below share a single source sample, sequenced in a study of cytomegalovirus exposure and HLA in healthy donors. A multiplex PCR was run with 60 Vbeta primers and 13 Jbeta primers. The assay was immunoSEQ multiplex PCR, and TCRdb's table has in-frame clones only and misses some. The sample has around 160,000 clones; approximately 83% are singletons. Input material: PBMCs. These receptors originate from a man younger than 35 in good health and CMV-seropositive.

J is TRBJ2-5 and V is TRBV19; TRBD1 aligns across 7 bases. The end of the DNA aligns better with TRBJ2-7, so the J call may be wrong. The length of the CDR3 is 13 residues. CDR1 and CDR2 (germline): LNHDA, SQIVND (reference sequence). This chain's CDR3 is CASPRGSSYEQYF. Written as DNA, the CDR3 is TGTGCCAGCCCCAGGGGGAGCTCCTACGAGCAGTACTTC.

V gene TRBV7-2 combines with J gene TRBJ2-5, with no clear D. Germline V gene lookup returns CDR1 SGHTA and CDR2 FQGNSA. This CDR3 comprises 14 residues. The V end was cut by 0 bases, the J end by 5 bases, with 10 bases between. CDR3 nucleotide sequence: TGTGCCAGCAGCTTAGCTCGTTTCCGGGAGACCCAGTACTTC. This sequence encodes CASSLARFRETQYF.

The CDR3 DNA is TGTGCCATCAGTGAAGGAGGGAATCTACACGAGCAGTACTTC. It codes for CAISEGGNLHEQYF. The V call is TRBV10-3, the J call TRBJ2-7; a weak D match, TRBD2 (6 bases). V lost 3 bases to trimming and J lost 5 bases, with 14 bases between them. The germline gives CDR1 ENHRY, CDR2 SYGVKD. The CDR3 length is 14 residues.

The chain uses TRBV2 and TRBJ2-4, with 11 bases identical to TRBD2. The length of the CDR3 is 17 residues. J gave up 5 bases and V 4 bases, and 10 bases lay outside the gene matches. CDR1 SNHLY and CDR2 FYNNEI come from the germline V gene. The CDR3 DNA reads as TGTGCCAGCAGTGGCCATCCCGGGACTAGCGGTGAAAACATTCAGTACTTC. Translating it yields CASSGHPGTSGENIQYF. Full variable domain (rest looked up from reference TRBV2 and TRBJ2-4): EPEVTQTPSHQVTQMGQEVILRCVPISNHLYFYWYRQILGQKVEFLVSFYNNEISEKSEIFDDQFSVERPDGSNFTLKIRSTKLEDSAMYFCASSGHPGTSGENIQYFGAGTRLSVL.

CDR3 sequence: CASSAPGHDANYGYTF. CDR3 in DNA: TGTGCCAGCAGCGCCCCGGGACACGACGCTAACTATGGCTACACCTTC. The chain employs TRBV9 and TRBJ1-2; possibly TRBD1 for D (6 bases). The germline V gene encodes CDR1 SGDLS and CDR2 YYNGEE. Trimming left V 3 bases short and J 0 bases short, with 15 bases between. CDR3 length: 16 amino acids.

Concerning this clone itself: The sample carries other DNA sequences with the same CDR3. This rearrangement joins TRBV30 to TRBJ1-6; no clear D. The V gene lost 3 bases and the J gene lost 1 base, with 10 bases spanning the gap. This CDR3 has 15 amino acids. Germline V gives CDR1 GTSNPN, CDR2 SVGIG (reference sequence). In nucleotides, the CDR3 is TGTGCCTGGAGACCTCGGGTTTCCTATAATTCACCCCTCCACTTT. The encoded protein is CAWRPRVSYNSPLHF.